One and the same sample provided the 15 T cell receptor beta chains below, sequenced in a study of blood T cell repertoires in COVID-19. Profiled with immunoSEQ multiplex PCR; TCRdb holds only in-frame clones, not every one. The sample comprises roughly 68,000 clones, 90% of which are singletons, and around 0.52% rests with the top ten. The sequenced sample consisted of peripheral blood. These receptors came from a man in his forties or fifties with COVID-19, enrolled during active disease.

The chain combines TRBV5-1 with TRBJ2-5; 9 nucleotides line up with TRBD2. V was pared by 7 bases and J by 2 bases, with 12 bases of the junction left unmatched. The CDR3 contains 16 residues. Germline V lookup: CDR1 SGHRS, CDR2 YFSETQ. CDR3 region: CASSRGGGDSQETQYF. DNA of the CDR3: TGCGCCAGCTCCCGGGGCGGGGGGGACAGTCAAGAGACCCAGTACTTC. The variable domain in full, completed from reference TRBV5-1 and TRBJ2-5, reads KAGVTQTPRYLIKTRGQQVTLSCSPISGHRSVSWYQQTPGQGLQFLFEYFSETQRNKGNFPGRFSGRQFSNSRSEMNVSTLELGDSALYLCASSRGGGDSQETQYFGPGTRLLVL.

J is TRBJ2-1 and V is TRBV4-2, with TRBD2 as a possible D gene (5 bases). The CDR3 covers 13 residues. From germline, CDR1 is LGHNA and CDR2 YNFKEQ. Trimming pared 3 bases from V and 15 bases from J, leaving 18 bases between. In DNA, the CDR3 is TGTGCCAGCAGCCATAACCCCGGGATAGCAAGGTTCTTC. Its translation: CASSHNPGIARFF.

In nucleotides, the CDR3 is TGTGCCAGCAGCCTGGGAGGGCGCGAGCAGTACTTC. Its protein product is CASSLGGREQYF. This chain links TRBV25-1 with TRBJ2-7; 7 bases fit TRBD2. The V gene end was trimmed by 6 bases and the J gene end by 6 bases; junction bases not matched to a gene: 5. CDR3 length: 12 amino acids. Germline assignment: CDR1 MGHDK and CDR2 SYGVNS.

The chain is built from TRBV18 and TRBJ1-1; 12 bases line up with TRBD1. Trimming took 3 bases from V and 6 from J; bases not matched to a gene: 8. The CDR3 totals 16 residues. Germline CDR1 KGHSH, CDR2 LQKENI. In DNA form, the CDR3 reads TGTGCCAGCTCACCCGGGACAGGGGGCAGGTTGGCTGAAGCTTTCTTT. It encodes CASSPGTGGRLAEAFF.

A single count supports this clone. The rearrangement joins TRBV5-1 to TRBJ1-1; D is unresolved. The V and J ends lost 0 bases and 0 bases respectively, with 12 bases between them. This CDR3 has 16 amino acids. CDR1 and CDR2 from the germline V gene are SGHRS and YFSETQ. CDR3 sequence (DNA): TGCGCCAGCAGCTTGGCCCAATTAGTAATGAACACTGAAGCTTTCTTT. Residues: CASSLAQLVMNTEAFF.

The chain links TRBV27 to TRBJ1-2; TRBD1 is a possible D gene (5 bases). Germline values: CDR1 MNHEY, CDR2 SMNVEV (reference sequence). The CDR3 sequence is 14 residues long. The V gene lost 4 bases and the J gene lost 1 base, with 10 bases spanning the gap. The CDR3 loop is CASSSNGGNYGYTF. In nucleotides, the CDR3 is TGTGCCAGCAGTTCGAACGGGGGTAACTATGGCTACACCTTC.

The chain couples TRBV4-1 to TRBJ2-2, with a tentative D call TRBD1 (5 bases). CDR1 is MGHRA, CDR2 YSYEKL, per germline. V lost 1 base to trimming and J lost 1 base, with 7 bases between them. The CDR3 extends over 15 amino acids. The CDR3 loop reads CASSQVQGNTGELFF. In nucleotides, the CDR3 is TGCGCCAGCAGCCAAGTGCAGGGGAACACCGGGGAGCTGTTTTTT.

In DNA form, the CDR3 reads TGCGCCAGCAGCTCCGAAACCGGGACAGACTCTGGAAACACCATATATTTT. It specifies CASSSETGTDSGNTIYF. The V gene is TRBV5-1, the J gene TRBJ1-3, with 7 nucleotides matching TRBD1. From germline, CDR1 is SGHRS and CDR2 YFSETQ. The CDR3 is made up of 17 amino acids. The V gene end was trimmed by 3 bases and the J gene end by 0 bases; junction bases not matched to a gene: 9.

This chain links TRBV6-5 with TRBJ1-2; perhaps TRBD1 as D (5 bases). Looked up from germline, CDR1 is MNHEY and CDR2 is SVGAGI. The V and J ends lost 3 bases and 5 bases respectively, with 7 bases between them. This CDR3 has 12 residues. The CDR3 spells CASSYQGYGYTF. CDR3 bases: TGTGCCAGCAGTTATCAGGGTTATGGCTACACCTTC.

V and J are TRBV7-9 and TRBJ1-2, with unresolved D. Germline V gives CDR1 SEHNR, CDR2 FQNEAQ (reference sequence). Deletions cut 0 bases from V and 6 bases from J, with 11 bases between. The CDR3 loop spans 14 amino acids. CDR3 DNA sequence: TGTGCCAGCAGCTTAGCTTTCGGCGACAATGGCTACACCTTC. Translating it yields CASSLAFGDNGYTF.

This sequence joins TRBV24-1 and TRBJ2-5; D is possibly TRBD1 (7 bases). There are 15 residues in the CDR3. The ends were cut back, 0 bases at V and 5 bases at J, with 12 bases in the middle. In germline, CDR1 is KGHDR, CDR2 SFDVKD. For the CDR3, the DNA is TGTGCCACCAGTGATTTGACAGGGGCGGGGGAGACCCAGTACTTC. Protein sequence: CATSDLTGAGETQYF.

The gene calls are TRBV14 and TRBJ2-1, with TRBD2 identical over 7 bases. The CDR3 has 16 amino acids. CDR1 SGHDN and CDR2 FVKESK come from the germline V gene. V shed 0 bases and J 3 bases; nucleotides not matched to a gene: 5. The CDR3 DNA reads as TGTGCCAGCAGCCAAGATTGGCCTAGCGGCTACAATGAGCAGTTCTTC. This sequence encodes CASSQDWPSGYNEQFF.

CDR3 sequence (DNA): TGTGCCAGCAGCCGTGTGGACAGGCCCTCTGGAAACACCATATATTTT. Encoded protein: CASSRVDRPSGNTIYF. V gene TRBV5-6 combines with J gene TRBJ1-3, with 7 bases identical to TRBD1. Germline CDR1 reads SGHDT; CDR2 reads YYEEEE. The junction had 7 bases not matched to a gene; V was cut back by 4 bases and J by 0 bases. The CDR3 has 16 residues.

A single count supports this clone. The chain couples TRBV5-8 to TRBJ2-5, with 7 bases fitting TRBD1. Trimming cost V 5 bases and J 7 bases; bases outside gene matches: 8. The germline V gene has CDR1 SGHTS and CDR2 YDEGEE. The CDR3 covers 13 residues. CDR3 in DNA: TGTGCCAGCAGGCAAAGGGGGCGGAGGACCCAGTACTTC. Protein sequence: CASRQRGRRTQYF.

In this sample, this clone turned up once. The chain joins TRBV28 to TRBJ1-5, with 7 bases that match TRBD1. The junction had 1 base not matched to a gene; V was cut back by 2 bases and J by 3 bases. CDR3 length: 14 amino acids. Germline V CDR1 and CDR2: MDHEN, SYDVKM. CDR3 nucleotide sequence: TGTGCCAGCAGTTTAGGACAGGTCAATCAGCCCCAGCATTTT. It yields the protein CASSLGQVNQPQHF.